These 8 T cell receptor beta chains came from one sample sequenced in a study of T cells in Graves' hyperthyroidism and ophthalmopathy. Researchers took RNA transcripts and amplified the TCR beta CDR3 regions from them. First-round RT-PCR targeting the TCR CDR3 was performed with the HTBI primer set. In TCRdb, the multiplex PCR reads were re-called with MiXCR into one record per CDR3 protein. The table shows hundreds of thousands of distinct CDR3 sequences, with under 25% occurring only once. Sequenced input: blood. All receptors derive from a man under 40 with Graves' ophthalmopathy.

The chain links TRBV20-1 to TRBJ1-1, with D uncertain. Germline CDR1 reads DFQATT; CDR2 reads SNEGSKA (reference sequence). The CDR3 has 11 amino acids. Deletions cut 0 bases from V and 8 bases from J, with 7 bases between. CDR3 sequence (DNA): TGCAGTGCTAGAGAACTCGGGGAAGCTTTCTTT. As protein: CSARELGEAFF.

This clonotype was seen a few times. This may come from a read error, since a much larger clone is one base off. The CDR3: CALRGNLNTDTQYF. The DNA of the CDR3 is TGTGCCTTGAGAGGAAACCTCAACACAGATACGCAGTATTTT. The chain links TRBV30 to TRBJ2-3; D is undetermined. Trimming took off 7 bases at V and 2 bases at J, with 16 bases between the two ends. This CDR3 spans 14 amino acids. CDR1 and CDR2 from the germline V gene are GTSNPN and SVGIG (reference sequence).

This clonotype was seen a handful of times. This chain connects TRBV18 to TRBJ2-2; TRBD2 matches at 11 bases. There are 16 residues in the CDR3. Losses at the gene ends were 3 bases for V and 5 bases for J; bases not matched to a gene: 5. The germline gives CDR1 KGHSH, CDR2 LQKENI. CDR3 residues: CASSPILAGVTGELFF. The CDR3 bases are TGTGCCAGCTCACCTATACTAGCGGGAGTAACCGGGGAGCTGTTTTTT. Full variable domain (outside the CDR3, taken from reference TRBV18 and TRBJ2-2): NAGVMQNPRHLVRRRGQEARLRCSPMKGHSHVYWYRQLPEEGLKFMVYLQKENIIDESGMPKERFSAEFPKEGPSILRIQQVVRGDSAAYFCASSPILAGVTGELFFGEGSRLTVL.

This clonotype occurred a few times. V is TRBV5-6 and J is TRBJ1-1; TRBD1 is a possible D gene (5 bases). This CDR3 region has 14 residues. Trimming removed 4 bases at V and 0 bases at J, with 10 bases between. Germline V gives CDR1 SGHDT, CDR2 YYEEEE. CDR3 region: CASSRDPMNTEAFF. DNA for the CDR3: TGTGCCAGCAGCCGGGACCCCATGAACACTGAAGCTTTCTTT.

This clonotype was observed a few times. The chain uses TRBV2 and TRBJ1-2; possibly TRBD1 for D (6 bases). This CDR3 comprises 14 residues. Deletions cut 7 bases from V and 8 bases from J, with 20 bases between. Per the germline V gene, CDR1 is SNHLY and CDR2 is FYNNEI. The CDR3 DNA sequence: TGTGCCAGCACCGAGGAGGGGGTCCTCGAGGGCTACACCTTC. This encodes CASTEEGVLEGYTF. Combining the CDR3 with reference TRBV2 and TRBJ1-2 gives the whole variable domain EPEVTQTPSHQVTQMGQEVILRCVPISNHLYFYWYRQILGQKVEFLVSFYNNEISEKSEIFDDQFSVERPDGSNFTLKIRSTKLEDSAMYFCASTEEGVLEGYTFGSGTRLTVV.

The chain joins TRBV9 to TRBJ1-1, with a weak D call TRBD1 (5 bases). Germline assignment: CDR1 SGDLS and CDR2 YYNGEE. Trimming stripped 0 bases from V and 6 bases from J, with 9 bases between. The CDR3 length is 13 residues. This chain's CDR3 is CASSVDGGAEAFF. As DNA, the CDR3 is TGTGCCAGCAGCGTAGATGGGGGGGCTGAAGCTTTCTTT.

In its sample, this clonotype was seen a few times. CDR3 bases: TGTGCCAGCAGCTTGACAGGGGGAGGATCTGGGGCCAACGTCCTGACTTTC. Encoded protein: CASSLTGGGSGANVLTF. The rearrangement joins TRBV5-4 to TRBJ2-6; 8 bases line up with TRBD1. V was clipped by 1 base and J by 1 base; unmatched bases: 4. Germline V lookup: CDR1 SGHNT, CDR2 YYREEE (reference sequence). The CDR3 is 17 amino acids.

This clonotype occurred many times. This chain uses TRBV12-3 or TRBV12-4 with TRBJ1-5; 8 bases line up with TRBD1. Trimming took 6 bases from V and 5 from J; bases not matched to a gene: 0. This CDR3 spans 12 amino acids. Here the CDR3 DNA reads TGTGCCAGCAGGACAGGGGATCAGCCCCAGCATTTT. Translation gives CASRTGDQPQHF.